Listed below are T cell receptor beta chains from one sample, sequenced in a study of cytomegalovirus exposure and HLA in healthy donors. TCRdb keeps only in-frame clones here, not all; method: immunoSEQ multiplex PCR. The listing contains over 100,000 clones. The sample taken for sequencing was PBMCs. These receptors were taken from a woman aged 40 to 50 in good health and CMV-seropositive. CDR3s leave out the opening cysteine and the closing phenylalanine or tryptophan.

V: TRBV2; J: TRBJ2-3; CDR3: ASSETPAGLQSSTDTQY
V: TRBV5-1; J: TRBJ2-3; CDR3: ASSLVGGNTDTQY
V: TRBV4-3; J: TRBJ2-7; CDR3: ASSRSSGSIYEQY
V: TRBV30; J: TRBJ2-1; CDR3: AWTREAAYNEQF
V: TRBV10-3; J: TRBJ1-1; CDR3: AIRPDRDTEAF
V: TRBV9; J: TRBJ2-7; CDR3: ASSAGTSSYEQY
V: TRBV27; J: TRBJ1-6; CDR3: ASAMTVYNSPLH
V: TRBV4-1; J: TRBJ1-1; CDR3: ASSQEGGAQGAF
V: TRBV4-1; J: TRBJ1-1; CDR3: ASSQDPNTEAF
V: TRBV7-9; J: TRBJ1-5; CDR3: ASSLANGEDQPQH
V: TRBV28; J: TRBJ2-5; CDR3: ASSLLALSETQY
V: TRBV13; J: TRBJ2-7; CDR3: ASSLGTQREQY
V: TRBV7-6; J: TRBJ2-7; CDR3: ASSPTGGPSGEQY
V: TRBV7-9; J: TRBJ2-5; CDR3: ASSLVVAGGETQY
V: TRBV7-9; J: TRBJ1-2; CDR3: ASSLSFSNYGYT
V: TRBV7-7; J: TRBJ2-1; CDR3: ASSFGDLQSNEQF
V: TRBV7-2; J: TRBJ2-7; CDR3: ASSSRLAASYEQY
V: TRBV13; J: TRBJ1-5; CDR3: ASSFGGAQNQPQH
V: TRBV28; J: TRBJ2-5; CDR3: ASGGVEMSLETQY
V: TRBV5-1; J: TRBJ1-3; CDR3: ASSFQGESGNTIY
V: TRBV5-1; J: TRBJ1-4; CDR3: ASSLGLREENEKLF
V: TRBV28; J: TRBJ2-7; CDR3: ASSFSQRGLYEQY
V: TRBV30; J: TRBJ2-7; CDR3: AWSAVQGLLGEQY
V: TRBV9; J: TRBJ2-3; CDR3: ASSVSPGQGADTQY
V: TRBV7-2; J: TRBJ2-5; CDR3: ASSHRGRDETQY
V: TRBV5-1; J: TRBJ1-1; CDR3: ASSLLTVNTEAF
V: TRBV19; J: TRBJ2-1; CDR3: ASSRLADNEQF
V: TRBV30; J: TRBJ2-5; CDR3: AWSGELEGGETQY
V: TRBV7-6; J: TRBJ2-5; CDR3: ASSLDGLRGETQY
V: TRBV2; J: TRBJ1-1; CDR3: AILSGASTEAF
V: TRBV28; J: TRBJ1-5; CDR3: ARSRRGANQPQH
V: TRBV5-4; J: TRBJ2-7; CDR3: ASSLASGYEQY
V: TRBV18; J: TRBJ1-2; CDR3: ASSPTGTLRYGYT
V: TRBV29-1; J: TRBJ2-1; CDR3: SVILVLGNEQF
V: TRBV5-1; J: TRBJ2-7; CDR3: ASSLLGTDYKQY
V: TRBV18; J: TRBJ1-4; CDR3: ASSPDRGRVEKLF
V: TRBV7-9; J: TRBJ2-7; CDR3: ASSEAGPYEQY
V: TRBV5-1; J: TRBJ2-7; CDR3: ASSLAGGEQY
V: TRBV5-4; J: TRBJ2-2; CDR3: ASSLGLAGPLGELF